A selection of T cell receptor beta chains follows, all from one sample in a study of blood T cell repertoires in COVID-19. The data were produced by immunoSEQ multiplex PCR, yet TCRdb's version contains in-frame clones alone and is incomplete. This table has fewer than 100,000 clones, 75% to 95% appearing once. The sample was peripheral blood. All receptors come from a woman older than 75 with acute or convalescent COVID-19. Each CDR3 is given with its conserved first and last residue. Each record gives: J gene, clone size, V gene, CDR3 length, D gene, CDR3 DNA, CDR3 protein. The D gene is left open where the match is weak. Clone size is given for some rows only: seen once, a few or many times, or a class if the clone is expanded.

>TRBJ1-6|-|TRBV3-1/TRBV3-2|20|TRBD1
TGTGCCAGCAGCCAATACCACCAAGTTCGGACAGGGACGAGAGGATCACCCCTCCACTTT
CASSQYHQVRTGTRGSPLHF
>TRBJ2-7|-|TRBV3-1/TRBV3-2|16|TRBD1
TGTGCCAGCAGCCACCACCAGGCACAGGGGGTTGGCGAGCAGTACTTC
CASSHHQAQGVGEQYF
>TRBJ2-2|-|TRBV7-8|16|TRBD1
TGTGCCAGCAGCCCGGGACAGGGGGCTATCACCGGGGAGCTGTTTTTT
CASSPGQGAITGELFF
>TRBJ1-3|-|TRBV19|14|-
TGTGCCAGTACGGGCAGGGGAGCTGGAAACACCATATATTTT
CASTGRGAGNTIYF
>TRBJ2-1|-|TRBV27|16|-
TGTGCCAGCAGTTTATCTATGGCCCGCTCCTACAATGAGCAGTTCTTC
CASSLSMARSYNEQFF
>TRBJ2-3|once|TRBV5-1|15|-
TGCGCCAGCAGCTCCGGTGGGTCCGGGGGAGATACGCAGTATTTT
CASSSGGSGGDTQYF
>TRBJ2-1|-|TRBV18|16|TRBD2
TGTGCCAGCTCACCACGCGCGGGGGGGCTCTACAATGAGCAGTTCTTC
CASSPRAGGLYNEQFF
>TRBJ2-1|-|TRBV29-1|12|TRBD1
TGCAGCGCCAAGGGACAGTACAATGAGCAGTTCTTC
CSAKGQYNEQFF
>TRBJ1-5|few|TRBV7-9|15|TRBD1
TGTGCCAGCAGTCCTCAGGGGGATAGCAATCAGCCCCAGCATTTT
CASSPQGDSNQPQHF
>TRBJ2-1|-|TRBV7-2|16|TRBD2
TGTGCCAGCAGCTTAGCCCACAGCGGGGACCCCAATGAGCAGTTCTTC
CASSLAHSGDPNEQFF
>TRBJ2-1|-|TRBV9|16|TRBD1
TGTGCCAGCAGCGCACCGGGACAGAGCTCCTACAATGAGCAGTTCTTC
CASSAPGQSSYNEQFF
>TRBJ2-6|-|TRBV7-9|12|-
TGTGCCATAGGGCAGAGCGGCAACGTCCTGACTTTC
CAIGQSGNVLTF
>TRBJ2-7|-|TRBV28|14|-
TGTGCCAGCAGTAGGGGGGGGAGGCCCTACGAGCAGTACTTC
CASSRGGRPYEQYF
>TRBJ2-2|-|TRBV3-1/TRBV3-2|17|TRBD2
TGTGCCAGCAGCCAACCTAGCGGGGGGGCGGGCACCGGGGAGCTGTTTTTT
CASSQPSGGAGTGELFF
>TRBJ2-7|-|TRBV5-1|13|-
TGCGCCAGCTGCCGGGACTGGGCTTACGAGCAGTACTTC
CASCRDWAYEQYF
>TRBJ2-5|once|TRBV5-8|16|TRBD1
TGTGCCAGCAGCTTGTCTCCGGGACAGGGTGGAGAGACCCAGTACTTC
CASSLSPGQGGETQYF
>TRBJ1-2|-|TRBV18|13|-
TGTGCCAGCTCACTGACGGACAGCTATGGCTACACCTTC
CASSLTDSYGYTF
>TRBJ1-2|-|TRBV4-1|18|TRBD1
TGCGCCAGCAGCCAAGTAATGGACAGGGGGCCTTACACCTATGGCTACACCTTC
CASSQVMDRGPYTYGYTF
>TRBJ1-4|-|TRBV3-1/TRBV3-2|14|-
TGTGCCAGCAGCCTACAGGGTTCCAATGAAAAACTGTTTTTT
CASSLQGSNEKLFF
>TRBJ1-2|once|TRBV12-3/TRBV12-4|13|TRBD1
TGTGCCAGCAGTTTTCAGGGGGCTTATGGCTACACCTTC
CASSFQGAYGYTF
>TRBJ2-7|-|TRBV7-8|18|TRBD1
TGTGCCAGCAGCTTAGTTGGGACAGCCTCCACGCGTGGCTACGAGCAGTACTTC
CASSLVGTASTRGYEQYF
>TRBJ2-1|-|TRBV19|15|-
TGTGCCAGTAGTGGGGACTCTGGGTCCTACAATGAGCAGTTCTTC
CASSGDSGSYNEQFF
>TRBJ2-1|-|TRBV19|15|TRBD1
TGTGCCATTCCAAAGCCGGGACAGGGTTTCAATGAGCAGTTCTTC
CAIPKPGQGFNEQFF
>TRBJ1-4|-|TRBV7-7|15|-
TGTGCTAGCGGGGATGAATCACTAGGCGGGGAAAAACTGTTTTTT
CASGDESLGGEKLFF
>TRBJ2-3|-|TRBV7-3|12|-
TGTGCCAGCAGCGAGAACTTGGATACGCAGTATTTT
CASSENLDTQYF
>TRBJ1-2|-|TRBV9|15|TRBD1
TGTGCCAGCAGCGGATCCGGGACAGGGGGCTATGGCTACACCTTC
CASSGSGTGGYGYTF
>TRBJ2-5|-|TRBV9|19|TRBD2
TGTGCCAGCAGCTCTAGTTCACCCGGACTAGCGGGGGCCGGAGAGACCCAGTACTTC
CASSSSSPGLAGAGETQYF
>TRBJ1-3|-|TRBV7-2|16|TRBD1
TGTGCCAGCAGCCCAGGACAGGCCAGCTCTGGAAACACCATATATTTT
CASSPGQASSGNTIYF
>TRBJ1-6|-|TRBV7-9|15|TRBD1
TGTGCCAGCAGGCCCGGGACAGGGCTTAATTCACCCCTCCACTTT
CASRPGTGLNSPLHF
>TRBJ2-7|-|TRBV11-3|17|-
TGTGCCAGCAGCGGGAACCGGGGAACCGACGGTACCTACGAGCAGTACTTC
CASSGNRGTDGTYEQYF
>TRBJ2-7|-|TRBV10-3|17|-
TGTGCCATCAGTGAGTCGATGGGGACATTGGGCTCGTACGAGCAGTACTTC
CAISESMGTLGSYEQYF
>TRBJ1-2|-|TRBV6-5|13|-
TGTGCCAGCAGGGGAGGGGGTGACTATGGCTACACCTTC
CASRGGGDYGYTF
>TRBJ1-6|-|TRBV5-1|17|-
TGCGCCAGCAGCTTGAGAGGACAGCTCTCCTATAATTCACCCCTCCACTTT
CASSLRGQLSYNSPLHF
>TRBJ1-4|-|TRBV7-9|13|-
TGTGCCAGTCAAACCGGTGCAAGCGAAAAACTGTTTTTT
CASQTGASEKLFF
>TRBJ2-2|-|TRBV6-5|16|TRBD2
TGTGCCAGCAGTTGGAGCCGGCTAGCGGGGCCCGGGGAGCTGTTTTTT
CASSWSRLAGPGELFF
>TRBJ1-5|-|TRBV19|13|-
TGTGCCACTAAGGGGATGGGCAATCAGCCCCAGCATTTT
CATKGMGNQPQHF
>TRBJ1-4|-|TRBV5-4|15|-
TGTGCCAGCAGCTTGAGGACAGCCTTTAATGAAAAACTGTTTTTT
CASSLRTAFNEKLFF
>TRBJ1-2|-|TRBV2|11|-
TGTGCCAGCAGTGCAGAGGTTGGCTACACCTTC
CASSAEVGYTF
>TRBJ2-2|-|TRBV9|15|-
TGTGCCAGCAGCGTAGGGATCGAAGGGGGTGGGGAGCTGTTTTTT
CASSVGIEGGGELFF
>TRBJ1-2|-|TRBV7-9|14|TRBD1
TGTGCCAGCAGCTTAGCGGACAGGGGGCGCGGCTACACCTTC
CASSLADRGRGYTF
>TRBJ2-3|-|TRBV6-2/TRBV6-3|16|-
TGTGCCAGCAGTTACCCCACAGGGGGGGTCACAGATACGCAGTATTTT
CASSYPTGGVTDTQYF
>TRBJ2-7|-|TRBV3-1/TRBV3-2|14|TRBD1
TGTGCCAGCAGCCAAGGGACGACAGGGGCCGAGCAGTACTTC
CASSQGTTGAEQYF
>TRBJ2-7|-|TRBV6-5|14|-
TGTGCCAGCAGTTACTCGATGTGGGCGATGGAGCAGTACTTC
CASSYSMWAMEQYF
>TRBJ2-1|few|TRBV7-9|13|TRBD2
TGTGCCAGCAGAGGGCGGGAGAGGGTTGAGCAGTTCTTC
CASRGRERVEQFF
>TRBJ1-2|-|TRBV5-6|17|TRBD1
TGTGCCAGCAGCTTGGTCGCAGGGGGCGAGGAAAACTATGGCTACACCTTC
CASSLVAGGEENYGYTF
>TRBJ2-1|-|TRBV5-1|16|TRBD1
TGCGCCAGCAGCTTGGCCTGGGGACAGGGGGACAATGAGCAGTTCTTC
CASSLAWGQGDNEQFF
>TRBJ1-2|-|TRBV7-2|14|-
TGTGCCAGCAGCTTTCCTGTAGGGGGCTATGGCTACACCTTC
CASSFPVGGYGYTF
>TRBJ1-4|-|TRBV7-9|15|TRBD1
TGTGCCAGCAGCCCGCGACAGGGGAAGGGTGAAAAACTGTTTTTT
CASSPRQGKGEKLFF
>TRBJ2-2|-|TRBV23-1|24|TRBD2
TGCGCCAGCAGTCAATCTAAGCTAGCGGGAGGGCACGATCGTGAGCCCGACCCCACCGGGGAGCTGTTTTTT
CASSQSKLAGGHDREPDPTGELFF
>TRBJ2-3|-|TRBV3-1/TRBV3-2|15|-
TGTGCCAGCAGCCTCGGGGGTTTAGGCACAGATACGCAGTATTTT
CASSLGGLGTDTQYF